This TCR beta chain is from a study of blood T cell repertoires in COVID-19. Turning to the study itself: Spain, Italy and the United States supplied samples that represented acute and convalescent COVID-19. Nucleic acid was either cDNA or gDNA, and it came from T cells, B-cell-depleted T cells, or PBMCs.

Original methodology: Amplification of reference gene primers provided the estimated nucleated cell counts. Generated by immunoSEQ multiplex PCR, the TCRdb table keeps only in-frame clones and is missing some. For V, J and clone size, that table is used; D and trimming come from the DNA. The sample records 95,000 to 150,000 clones, roughly 88% being singletons. The sequenced material came from peripheral blood. The sequence was obtained from a man between 35 and 55 years old with acute or convalescent COVID-19.

The CDR3 coding sequence is TGTGCCAGTAGCCAAAGGACCCCAGGGGTCGGTACGAACACTGAAGCTTTCTTT. It codes for CASSQRTPGVGTNTEAFF. The J gene is TRBJ1-1, the V gene TRBV19; TRBD1 might be the D (6 bases). CDR1 and CDR2 from the germline V gene are LNHDA and SQIVND (reference sequence). The CDR3 loop spans 18 amino acids. V was cut by 6 bases and J by 1 base, with 24 bases left in between.